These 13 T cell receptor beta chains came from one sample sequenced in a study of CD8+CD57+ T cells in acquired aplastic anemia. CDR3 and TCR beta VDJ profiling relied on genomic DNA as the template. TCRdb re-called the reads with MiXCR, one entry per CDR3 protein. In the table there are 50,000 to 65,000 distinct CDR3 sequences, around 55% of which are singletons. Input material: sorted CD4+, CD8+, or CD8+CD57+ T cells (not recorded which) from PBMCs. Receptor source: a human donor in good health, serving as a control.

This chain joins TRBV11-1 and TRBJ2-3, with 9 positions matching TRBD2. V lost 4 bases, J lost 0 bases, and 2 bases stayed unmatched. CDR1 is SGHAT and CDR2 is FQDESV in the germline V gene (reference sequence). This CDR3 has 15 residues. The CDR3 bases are TGTGCCAGCAGCTCGCTAGCGGGGAGCACAGATACGCAGTATTTT. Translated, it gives CASSSLAGSTDTQYF.

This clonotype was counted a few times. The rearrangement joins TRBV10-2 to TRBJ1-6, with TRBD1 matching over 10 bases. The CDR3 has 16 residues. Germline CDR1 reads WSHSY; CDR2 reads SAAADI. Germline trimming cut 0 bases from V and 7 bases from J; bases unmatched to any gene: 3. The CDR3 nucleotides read TGCGCCAGCAGTGAGTCCTTGACAGGGGGCAATTCACCCCTCCACTTT. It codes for CASSESLTGGNSPLHF.

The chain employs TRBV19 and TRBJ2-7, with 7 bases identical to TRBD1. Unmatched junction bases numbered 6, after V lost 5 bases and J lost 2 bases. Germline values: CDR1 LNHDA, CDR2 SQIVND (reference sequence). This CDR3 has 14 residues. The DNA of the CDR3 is TGTGCCAGTAGTGCTACCGGGACAGCCTACGAGCAGTACTTC. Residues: CASSATGTAYEQYF.

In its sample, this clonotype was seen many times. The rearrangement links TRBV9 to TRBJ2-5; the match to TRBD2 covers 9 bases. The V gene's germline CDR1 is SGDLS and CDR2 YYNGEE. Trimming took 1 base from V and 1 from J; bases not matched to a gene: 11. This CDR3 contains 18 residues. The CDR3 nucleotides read TGTGCCAGCAGCGTAACCCCGTGGAGCGGGGGGCCCCAAGAGACCCAGTACTTC. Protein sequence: CASSVTPWSGGPQETQYF.

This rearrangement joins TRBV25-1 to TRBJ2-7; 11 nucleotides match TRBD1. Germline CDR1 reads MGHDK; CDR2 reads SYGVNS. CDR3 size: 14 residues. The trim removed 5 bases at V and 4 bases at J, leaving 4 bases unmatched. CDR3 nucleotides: TGTGCCAGCAGTTGGACAGGGGGCAATTACGAGCAGTACTTC. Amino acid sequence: CASSWTGGNYEQYF.

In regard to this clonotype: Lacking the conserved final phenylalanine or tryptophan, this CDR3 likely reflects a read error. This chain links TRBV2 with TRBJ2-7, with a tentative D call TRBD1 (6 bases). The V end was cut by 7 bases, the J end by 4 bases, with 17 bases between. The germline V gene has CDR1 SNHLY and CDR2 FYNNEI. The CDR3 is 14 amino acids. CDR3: CASKTPGQNYEQYL. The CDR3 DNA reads TGTGCCAGCAAGACGCCGGGACAAAATTACGAGCAGTACCTC.

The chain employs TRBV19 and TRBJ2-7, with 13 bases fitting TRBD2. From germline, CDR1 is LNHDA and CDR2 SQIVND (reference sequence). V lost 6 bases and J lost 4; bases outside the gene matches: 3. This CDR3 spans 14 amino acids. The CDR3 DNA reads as TGTGCCAGTAGGCGGACTAGCGGGAGTTACGAGCAGTACTTC. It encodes CASRRTSGSYEQYF.

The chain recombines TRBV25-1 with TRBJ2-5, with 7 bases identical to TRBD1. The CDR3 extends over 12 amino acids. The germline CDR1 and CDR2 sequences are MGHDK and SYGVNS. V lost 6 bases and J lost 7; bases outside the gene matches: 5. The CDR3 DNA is TGTGCCAGCAGCAGGGGGTTGGGGACCCAGTACTTC. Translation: CASSRGLGTQYF.

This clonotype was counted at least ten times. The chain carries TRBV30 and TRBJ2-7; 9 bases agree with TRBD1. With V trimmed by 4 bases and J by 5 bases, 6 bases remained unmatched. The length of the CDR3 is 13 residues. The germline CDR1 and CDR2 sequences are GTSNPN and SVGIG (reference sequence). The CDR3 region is CAWTPGQGDEQYF. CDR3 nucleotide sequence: TGTGCCTGGACTCCGGGACAGGGAGACGAGCAGTACTTC.

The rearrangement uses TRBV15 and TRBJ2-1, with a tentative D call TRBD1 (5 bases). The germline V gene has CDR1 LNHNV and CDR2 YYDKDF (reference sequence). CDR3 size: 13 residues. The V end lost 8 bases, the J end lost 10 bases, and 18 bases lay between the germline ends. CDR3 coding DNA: TGTGCCACCTCAGGGCAGGGCTTGAGGGAGCAGTTCTTC. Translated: CATSGQGLREQFF.

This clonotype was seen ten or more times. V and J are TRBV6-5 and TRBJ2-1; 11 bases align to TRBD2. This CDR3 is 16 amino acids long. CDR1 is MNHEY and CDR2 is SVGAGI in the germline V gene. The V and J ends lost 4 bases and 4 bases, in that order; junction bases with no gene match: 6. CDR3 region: CASSSSSSGRYNEQFF. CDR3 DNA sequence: TGTGCCAGCAGTTCCTCGTCTAGCGGGAGGTACAATGAGCAGTTCTTC.

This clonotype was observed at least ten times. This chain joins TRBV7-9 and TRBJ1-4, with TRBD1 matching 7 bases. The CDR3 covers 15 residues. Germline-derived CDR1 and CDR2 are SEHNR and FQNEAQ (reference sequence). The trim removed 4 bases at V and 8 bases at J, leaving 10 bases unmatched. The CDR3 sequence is CASSWSTGVGEKLFF. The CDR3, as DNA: TGTGCCAGCAGCTGGAGTACAGGGGTAGGGGAAAAACTGTTTTTT.

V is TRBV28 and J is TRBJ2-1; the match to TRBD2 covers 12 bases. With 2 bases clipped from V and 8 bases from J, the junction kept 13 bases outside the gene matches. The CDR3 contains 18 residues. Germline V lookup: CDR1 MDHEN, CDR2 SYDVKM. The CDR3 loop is CASSLLTRRLAGVHEQFF. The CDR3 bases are TGTGCCAGCAGTTTACTAACCCGAAGACTAGCGGGAGTCCATGAGCAGTTCTTC.